This note documents a single T cell receptor beta chain sequence. Authors' analysis steps: Amplifying reference gene primers gave estimates of nucleated cell counts. Assay: immunoSEQ multiplex PCR; the TCRdb copy retains only in-frame clones and omits some. D and trimming were read from the DNA, whereas the V and J calls and clone size are those reported in that table. Of fewer than 200,000 clones listed, more than 80% are singletons. The sample comes from a study of blood T cell repertoires in COVID-19. Overall study context: Samples representing acute and convalescent COVID-19 were sourced from the United States, Italy and Spain. Nucleic acid was either cDNA or gDNA, and it came from T cells, B-cell-depleted T cells, or PBMCs.

The source material was peripheral blood. This receptor was obtained from a woman aged 60 to 75 with acute or convalescent COVID-19.

The CDR3 sequence: CATALAGHNEQFF. CDR3 DNA sequence: TGTGCCACGGCACTAGCGGGCCACAATGAGCAGTTCTTC. The chain combines TRBV5-4 with TRBJ2-1; 9 bases agree with TRBD2. This CDR3 is built from 13 residues. With V trimmed by 9 bases and J by 5 bases, 6 bases remained unmatched. Germline loops: CDR1 SGHNT, CDR2 YYREEE (reference sequence).